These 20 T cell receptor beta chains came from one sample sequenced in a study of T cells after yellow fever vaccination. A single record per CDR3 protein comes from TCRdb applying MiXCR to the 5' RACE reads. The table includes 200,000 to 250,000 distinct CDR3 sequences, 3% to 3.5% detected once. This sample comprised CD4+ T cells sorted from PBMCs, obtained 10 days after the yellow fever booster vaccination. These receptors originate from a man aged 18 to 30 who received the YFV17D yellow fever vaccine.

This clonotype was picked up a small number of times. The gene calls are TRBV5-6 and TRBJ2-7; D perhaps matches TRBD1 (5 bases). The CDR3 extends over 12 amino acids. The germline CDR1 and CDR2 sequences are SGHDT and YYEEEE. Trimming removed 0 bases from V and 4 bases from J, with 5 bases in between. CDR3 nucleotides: TGTGCCAGCAGCTTGGGACAGTACGAGCAGTACGTC. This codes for CASSLGQYEQYV.

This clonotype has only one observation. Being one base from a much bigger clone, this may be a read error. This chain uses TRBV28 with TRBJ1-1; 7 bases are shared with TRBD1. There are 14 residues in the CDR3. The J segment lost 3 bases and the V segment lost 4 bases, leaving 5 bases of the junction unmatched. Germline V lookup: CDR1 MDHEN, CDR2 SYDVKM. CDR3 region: CASSSGQAHTEAFF. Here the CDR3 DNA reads TGTGCCAGCAGTTCTGGACAGGCGCACACTGAAGCTTTCTTT.

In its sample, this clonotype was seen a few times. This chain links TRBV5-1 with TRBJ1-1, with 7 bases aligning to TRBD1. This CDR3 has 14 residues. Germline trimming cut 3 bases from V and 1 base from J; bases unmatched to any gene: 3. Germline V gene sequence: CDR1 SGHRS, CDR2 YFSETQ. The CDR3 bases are TGCGCCAGCAGCTGGAACAGGGGGAACACTGAAGCTTTCTTT. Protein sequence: CASSWNRGNTEAFF.

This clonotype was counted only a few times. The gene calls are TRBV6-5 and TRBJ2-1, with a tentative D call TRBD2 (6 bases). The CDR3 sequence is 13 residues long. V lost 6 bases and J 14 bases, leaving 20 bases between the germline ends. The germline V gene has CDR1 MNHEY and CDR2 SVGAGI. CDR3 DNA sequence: TGTGCCAGCAGAGTATTTTCGGGGGTCGAAGAGTTCTTC. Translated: CASRVFSGVEEFF.

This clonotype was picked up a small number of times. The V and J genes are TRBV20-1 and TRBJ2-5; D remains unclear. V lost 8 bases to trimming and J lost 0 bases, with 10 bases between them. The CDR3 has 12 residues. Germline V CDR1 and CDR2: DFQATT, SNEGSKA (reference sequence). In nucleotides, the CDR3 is TGCAGTCCTCAAGGGAACCAAGAGACCCAGTACTTC. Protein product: CSPQGNQETQYF.

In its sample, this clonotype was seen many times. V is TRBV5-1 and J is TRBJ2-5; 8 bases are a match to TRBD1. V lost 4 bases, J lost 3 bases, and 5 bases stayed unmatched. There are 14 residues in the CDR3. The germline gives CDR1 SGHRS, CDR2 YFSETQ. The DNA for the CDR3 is TGCGCCAGCAGCGGTGGGGGACAGGAAGAGACCCAGTACTTC. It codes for CASSGGGQEETQYF. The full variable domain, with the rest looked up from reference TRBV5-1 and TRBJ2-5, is KAGVTQTPRYLIKTRGQQVTLSCSPISGHRSVSWYQQTPGQGLQFLFEYFSETQRNKGNFPGRFSGRQFSNSRSEMNVSTLELGDSALYLCASSGGGQEETQYFGPGTRLLVL.

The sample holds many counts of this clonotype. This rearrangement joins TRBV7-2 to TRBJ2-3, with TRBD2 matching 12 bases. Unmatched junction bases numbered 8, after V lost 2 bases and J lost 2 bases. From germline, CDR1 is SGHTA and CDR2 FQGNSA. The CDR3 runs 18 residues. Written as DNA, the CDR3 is TGTGCCAGCAGCTTACTAGCGGGGGGGCTCCCGTACACAGATACGCAGTATTTT. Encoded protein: CASSLLAGGLPYTDTQYF.

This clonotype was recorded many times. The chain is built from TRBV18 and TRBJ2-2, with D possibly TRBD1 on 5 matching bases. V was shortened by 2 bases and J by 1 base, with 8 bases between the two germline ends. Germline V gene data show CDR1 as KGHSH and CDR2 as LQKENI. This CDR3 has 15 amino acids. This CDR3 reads CASSPGAWNTGELFF. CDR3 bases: TGTGCCAGCTCACCAGGGGCATGGAACACCGGGGAGCTGTTTTTT.

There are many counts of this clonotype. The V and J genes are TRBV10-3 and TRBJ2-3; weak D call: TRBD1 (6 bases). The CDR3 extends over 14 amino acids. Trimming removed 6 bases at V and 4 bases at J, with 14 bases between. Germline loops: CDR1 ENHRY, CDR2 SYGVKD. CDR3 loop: CAIRDRIMADTQYF. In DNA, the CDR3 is TGTGCCATCAGAGACAGGATTATGGCAGATACGCAGTATTTT.

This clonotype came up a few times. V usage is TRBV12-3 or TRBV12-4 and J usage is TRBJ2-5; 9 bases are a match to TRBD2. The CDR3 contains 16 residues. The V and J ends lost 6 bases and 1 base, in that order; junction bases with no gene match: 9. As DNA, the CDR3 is TGTGCCAGCAGGGCGAGGGAACTAGCGGGCCAAGAGACCCAGTACTTC. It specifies CASRARELAGQETQYF.

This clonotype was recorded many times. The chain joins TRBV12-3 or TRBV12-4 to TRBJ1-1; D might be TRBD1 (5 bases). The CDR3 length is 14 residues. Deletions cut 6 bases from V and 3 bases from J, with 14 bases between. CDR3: CASSPGGDYTEAFF. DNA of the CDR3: TGTGCCAGCAGCCCTGGGGGGGACTACACTGAAGCTTTCTTT.

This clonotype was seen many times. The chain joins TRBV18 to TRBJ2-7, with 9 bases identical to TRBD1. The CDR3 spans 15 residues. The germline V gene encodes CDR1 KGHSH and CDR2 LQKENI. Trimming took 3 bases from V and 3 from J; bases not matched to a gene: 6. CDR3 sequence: CASSPAGTGNYEQYF. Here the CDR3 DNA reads TGTGCCAGCTCACCGGCCGGGACAGGGAACTACGAGCAGTACTTC.

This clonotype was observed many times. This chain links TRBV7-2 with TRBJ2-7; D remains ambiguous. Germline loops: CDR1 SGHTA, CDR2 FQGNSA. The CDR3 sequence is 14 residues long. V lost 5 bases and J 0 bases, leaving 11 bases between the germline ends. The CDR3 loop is CASSTAQISYEQYF. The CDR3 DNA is TGTGCCAGCAGCACTGCCCAAATCTCCTACGAGCAGTACTTC.

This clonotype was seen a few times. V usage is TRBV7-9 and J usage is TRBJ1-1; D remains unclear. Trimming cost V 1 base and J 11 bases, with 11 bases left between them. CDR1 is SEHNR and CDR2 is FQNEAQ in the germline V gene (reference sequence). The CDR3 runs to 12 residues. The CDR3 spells CASSLVRGGAFF. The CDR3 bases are TGTGCCAGCAGCTTAGTTCGGGGTGGGGCTTTCTTT.

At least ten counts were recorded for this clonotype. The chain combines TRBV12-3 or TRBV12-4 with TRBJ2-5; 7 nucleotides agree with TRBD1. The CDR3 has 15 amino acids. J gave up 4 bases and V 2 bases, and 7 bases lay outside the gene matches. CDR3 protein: CASSLRGGWGETQYF. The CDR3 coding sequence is TGTGCCAGCAGTTTAAGAGGGGGCTGGGGAGAGACCCAGTACTTC.

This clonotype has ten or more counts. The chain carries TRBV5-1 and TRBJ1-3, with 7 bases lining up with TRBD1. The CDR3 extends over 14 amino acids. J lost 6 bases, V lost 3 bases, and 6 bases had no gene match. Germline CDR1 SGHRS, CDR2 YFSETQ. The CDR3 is CASSSGTAANTIYF. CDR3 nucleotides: TGCGCCAGCAGCTCGGGGACAGCCGCAAACACCATATATTTT. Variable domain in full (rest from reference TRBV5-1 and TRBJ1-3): KAGVTQTPRYLIKTRGQQVTLSCSPISGHRSVSWYQQTPGQGLQFLFEYFSETQRNKGNFPGRFSGRQFSNSRSEMNVSTLELGDSALYLCASSSGTAANTIYFGEGSWLTVV.

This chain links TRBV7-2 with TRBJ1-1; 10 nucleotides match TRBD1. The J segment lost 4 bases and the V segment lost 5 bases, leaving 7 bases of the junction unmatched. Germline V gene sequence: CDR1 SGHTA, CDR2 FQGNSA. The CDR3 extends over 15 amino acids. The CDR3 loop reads CASSPGQGKITEAFF. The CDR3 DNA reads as TGTGCCAGCAGCCCGGGACAGGGGAAGATCACTGAAGCTTTCTTT.

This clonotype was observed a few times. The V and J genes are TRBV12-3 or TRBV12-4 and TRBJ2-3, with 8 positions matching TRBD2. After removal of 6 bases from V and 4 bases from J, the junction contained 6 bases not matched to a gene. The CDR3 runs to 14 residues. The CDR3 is CASRIGGAADTQYF. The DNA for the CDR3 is TGTGCCAGCAGGATCGGGGGGGCGGCAGATACGCAGTATTTT.

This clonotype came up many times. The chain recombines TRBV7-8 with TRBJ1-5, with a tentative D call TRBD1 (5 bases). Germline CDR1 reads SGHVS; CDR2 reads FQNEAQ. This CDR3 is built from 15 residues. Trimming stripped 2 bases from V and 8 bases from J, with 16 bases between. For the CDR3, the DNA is TGTGCCAGCAGCTTATCGGGGGGAGGGTGGAAGCCCCAGCATTTT. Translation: CASSLSGGGWKPQHF.

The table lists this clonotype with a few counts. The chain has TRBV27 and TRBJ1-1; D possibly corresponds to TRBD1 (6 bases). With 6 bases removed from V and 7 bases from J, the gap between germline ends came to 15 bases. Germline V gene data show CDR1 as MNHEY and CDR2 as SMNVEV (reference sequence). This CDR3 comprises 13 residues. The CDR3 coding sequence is TGTGCCAGCAGATCCGGACAGCAGATTGAAGCTTTCTTT. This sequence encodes CASRSGQQIEAFF.